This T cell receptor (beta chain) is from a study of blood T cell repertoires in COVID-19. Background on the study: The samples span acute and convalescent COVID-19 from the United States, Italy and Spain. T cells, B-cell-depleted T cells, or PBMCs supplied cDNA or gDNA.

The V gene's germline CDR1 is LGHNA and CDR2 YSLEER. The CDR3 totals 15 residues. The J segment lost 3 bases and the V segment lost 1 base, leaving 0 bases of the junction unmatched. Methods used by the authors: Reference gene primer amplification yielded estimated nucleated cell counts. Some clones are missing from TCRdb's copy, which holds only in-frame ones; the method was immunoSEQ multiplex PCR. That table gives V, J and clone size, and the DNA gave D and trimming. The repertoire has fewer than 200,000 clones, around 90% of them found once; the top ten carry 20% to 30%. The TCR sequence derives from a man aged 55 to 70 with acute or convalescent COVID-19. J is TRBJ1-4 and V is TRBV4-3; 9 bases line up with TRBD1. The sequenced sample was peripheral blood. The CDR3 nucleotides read TGCGCCAGCAGCCAAGGACAGGGGGCTAATGAAAAACTGTTTTTT. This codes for CASSQGQGANEKLFF.